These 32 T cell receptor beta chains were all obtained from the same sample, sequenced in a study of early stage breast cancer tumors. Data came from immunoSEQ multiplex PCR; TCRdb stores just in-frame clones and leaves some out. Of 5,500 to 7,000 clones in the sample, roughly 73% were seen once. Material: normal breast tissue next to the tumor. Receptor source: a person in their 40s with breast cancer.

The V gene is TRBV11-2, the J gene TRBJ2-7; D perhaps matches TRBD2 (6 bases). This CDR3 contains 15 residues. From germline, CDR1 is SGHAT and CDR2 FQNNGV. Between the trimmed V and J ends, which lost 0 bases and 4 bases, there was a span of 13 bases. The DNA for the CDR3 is TGTGCCAGCAGCTTAGATCGGGGGAGTACGTACGAGCAGTACTTC. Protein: CASSLDRGSTYEQYF. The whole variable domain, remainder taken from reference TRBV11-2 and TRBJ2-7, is EAGVAQSPRYKIIEKRQSVAFWCNPISGHATLYWYQQILGQGPKLLIQFQNNGVVDDSQLPKDRFSAERLKGVDSTLKIQPAKLEDSAVYLCASSLDRGSTYEQYFGPGTRLTVT.

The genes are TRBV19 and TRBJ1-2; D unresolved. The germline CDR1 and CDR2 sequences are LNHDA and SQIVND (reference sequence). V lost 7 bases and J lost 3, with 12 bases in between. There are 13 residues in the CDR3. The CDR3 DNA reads TGTGCCAGTAATAAGCGGCGGGACTATGGCTACACCTTC. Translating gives CASNKRRDYGYTF.

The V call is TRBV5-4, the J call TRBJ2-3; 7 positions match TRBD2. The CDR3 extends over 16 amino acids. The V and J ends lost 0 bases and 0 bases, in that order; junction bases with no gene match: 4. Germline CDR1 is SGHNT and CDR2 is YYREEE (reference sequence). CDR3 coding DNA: TGTGCCAGCAGCTTGGGCGGTAGCGGGAGCACAGATACGCAGTATTTT. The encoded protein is CASSLGGSGSTDTQYF.

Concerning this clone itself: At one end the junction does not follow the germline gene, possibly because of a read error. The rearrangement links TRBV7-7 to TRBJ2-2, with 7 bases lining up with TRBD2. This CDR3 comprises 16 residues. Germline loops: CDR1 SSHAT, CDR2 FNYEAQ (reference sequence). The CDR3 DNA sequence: TGTGCTAGCAGCTTAGGGCCCACTAGCGTAACCGGGGAGCTGTTTTTT. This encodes CASSLGPTSVTGELFF.

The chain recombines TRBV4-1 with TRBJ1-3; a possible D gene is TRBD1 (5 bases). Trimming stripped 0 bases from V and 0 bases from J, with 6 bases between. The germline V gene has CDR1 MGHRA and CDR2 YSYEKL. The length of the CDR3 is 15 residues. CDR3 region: CASSQETGSGNTIYF. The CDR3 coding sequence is TGCGCCAGCAGCCAAGAAACAGGCTCTGGAAACACCATATATTTT.

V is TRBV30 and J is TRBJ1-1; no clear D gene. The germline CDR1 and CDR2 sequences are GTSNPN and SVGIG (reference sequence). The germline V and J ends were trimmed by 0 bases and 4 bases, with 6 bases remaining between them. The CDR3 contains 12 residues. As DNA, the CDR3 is TGTGCCTGGAGTGTAAGGAGCACTGAAGCTTTCTTT. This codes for CAWSVRSTEAFF.

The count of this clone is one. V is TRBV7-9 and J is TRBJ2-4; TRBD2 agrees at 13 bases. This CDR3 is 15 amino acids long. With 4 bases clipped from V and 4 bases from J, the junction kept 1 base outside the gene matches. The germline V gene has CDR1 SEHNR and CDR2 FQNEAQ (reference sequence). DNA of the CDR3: TGTGCCAGCAGCTGGACTAGCGGGAGAAAAAACATTCAGTACTTC. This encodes CASSWTSGRKNIQYF.

CDR3 amino acids: CASSEALNSADSYEQYF. The CDR3 region has the DNA TGTGCCAGCAGTGAAGCGCTTAATAGCGCCGACTCCTACGAGCAGTACTTC. This sequence joins TRBV6-1 and TRBJ2-7; D may be TRBD2 (5 bases). Germline lookup yields CDR1 MNHNS and CDR2 SASEGT. The V gene lost 0 bases and the J gene lost 0 bases, with 15 bases spanning the gap. The CDR3 is made up of 17 amino acids.

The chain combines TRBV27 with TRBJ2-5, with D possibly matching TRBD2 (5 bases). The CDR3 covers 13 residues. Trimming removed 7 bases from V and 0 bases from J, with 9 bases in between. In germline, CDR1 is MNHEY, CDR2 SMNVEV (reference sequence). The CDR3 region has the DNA TGTGCCAGCATGGACTCCTACCAAGAGACCCAGTACTTC. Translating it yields CASMDSYQETQYF.

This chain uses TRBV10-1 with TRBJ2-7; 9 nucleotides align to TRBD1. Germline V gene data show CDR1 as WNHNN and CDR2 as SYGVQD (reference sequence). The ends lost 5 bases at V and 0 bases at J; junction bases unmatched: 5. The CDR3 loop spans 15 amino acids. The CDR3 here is CASSSRTGVSYEQYF. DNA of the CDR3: TGCGCCAGCAGTAGCCGGACAGGGGTCTCCTACGAGCAGTACTTC.

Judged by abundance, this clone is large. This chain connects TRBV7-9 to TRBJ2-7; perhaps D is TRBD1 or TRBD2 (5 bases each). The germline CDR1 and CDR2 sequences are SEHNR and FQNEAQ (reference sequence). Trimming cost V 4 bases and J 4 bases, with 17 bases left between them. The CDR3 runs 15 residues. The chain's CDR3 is CASSWWDDGTYEQYF. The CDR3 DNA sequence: TGTGCCAGCAGCTGGTGGGACGATGGGACGTACGAGCAGTACTTC.

The CDR3 DNA reads as TGTGCCAGCAGCATACAGGGCTCTGGAAACACCATATATTTT. It is translated as CASSIQGSGNTIYF. The chain is built from TRBV2 and TRBJ1-3; a weak D match, TRBD1 (6 bases). V was clipped by 6 bases and J by 0 bases, with 9 bases between them. CDR1 is SNHLY, CDR2 FYNNEI, per germline. CDR3 length equals 14 residues.

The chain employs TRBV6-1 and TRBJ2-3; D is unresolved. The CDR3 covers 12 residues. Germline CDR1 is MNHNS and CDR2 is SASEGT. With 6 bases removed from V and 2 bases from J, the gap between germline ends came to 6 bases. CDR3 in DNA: TGTGCCAGCAGGATCCTCACAGATACGCAGTATTTT. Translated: CASRILTDTQYF.

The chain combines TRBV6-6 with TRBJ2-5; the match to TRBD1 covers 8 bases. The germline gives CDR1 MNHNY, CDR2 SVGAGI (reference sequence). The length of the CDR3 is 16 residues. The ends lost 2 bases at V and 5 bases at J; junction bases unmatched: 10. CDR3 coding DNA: TGTGCCAGCAGTTACCTTACGACAGGGGATGCGGAGACCCAGTACTTC. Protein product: CASSYLTTGDAETQYF.

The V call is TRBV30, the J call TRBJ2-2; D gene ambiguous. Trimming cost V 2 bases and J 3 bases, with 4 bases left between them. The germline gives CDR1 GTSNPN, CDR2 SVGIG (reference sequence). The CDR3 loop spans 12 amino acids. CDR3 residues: CAWSRYTGELFF. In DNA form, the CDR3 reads TGTGCCTGGAGTCGATACACCGGGGAGCTGTTTTTT.

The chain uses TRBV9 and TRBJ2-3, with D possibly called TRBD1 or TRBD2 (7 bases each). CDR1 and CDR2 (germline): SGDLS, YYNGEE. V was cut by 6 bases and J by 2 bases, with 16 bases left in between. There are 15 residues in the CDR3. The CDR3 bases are TGTGCCAGCACTAGGGAGGGGGCCCCCACAGATACGCAGTATTTT. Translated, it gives CASTREGAPTDTQYF.

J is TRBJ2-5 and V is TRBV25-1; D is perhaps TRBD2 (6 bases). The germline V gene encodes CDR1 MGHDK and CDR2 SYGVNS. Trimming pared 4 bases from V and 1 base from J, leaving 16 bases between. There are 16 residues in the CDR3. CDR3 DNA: TGTGCCAGCAGTGGGAGGGGTAGCGCCGTCCAAGAGACCCAGTACTTC. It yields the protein CASSGRGSAVQETQYF.

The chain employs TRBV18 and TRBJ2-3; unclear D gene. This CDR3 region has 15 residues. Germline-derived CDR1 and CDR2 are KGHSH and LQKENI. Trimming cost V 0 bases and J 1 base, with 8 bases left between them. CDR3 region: CASSPPLLGTDTQYF. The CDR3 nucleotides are TGTGCCAGCTCACCACCGCTACTGGGCACAGATACGCAGTATTTT. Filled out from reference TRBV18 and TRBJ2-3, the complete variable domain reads NAGVMQNPRHLVRRRGQEARLRCSPMKGHSHVYWYRQLPEEGLKFMVYLQKENIIDESGMPKERFSAEFPKEGPSILRIQQVVRGDSAAYFCASSPPLLGTDTQYFGPGTRLTVL.

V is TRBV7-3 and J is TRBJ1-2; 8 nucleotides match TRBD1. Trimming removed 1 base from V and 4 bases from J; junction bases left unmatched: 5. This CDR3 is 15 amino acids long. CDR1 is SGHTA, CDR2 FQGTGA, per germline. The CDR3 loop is CASSLSGTGSYGYTF. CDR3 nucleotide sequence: TGTGCCAGCAGCTTAAGTGGGACAGGTAGCTATGGCTACACCTTC.

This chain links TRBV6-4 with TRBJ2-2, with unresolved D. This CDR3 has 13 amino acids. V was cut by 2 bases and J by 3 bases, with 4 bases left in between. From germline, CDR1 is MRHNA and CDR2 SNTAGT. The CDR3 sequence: CASSDGDTGELFF. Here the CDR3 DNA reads TGTGCCAGCAGTGACGGGGACACCGGGGAGCTGTTTTTT.

The DNA for the CDR3 is TGTGCCAGCGGTCCGATCCCGGATGGAAACACCATATATTTT. Encoded protein: CASGPIPDGNTIYF. V and J are TRBV6-5 and TRBJ1-3, with no clear D. Germline CDR1 MNHEY, CDR2 SVGAGI. CDR3 length: 14 amino acids. The V and J ends lost 8 bases and 3 bases respectively, with 14 bases between them.

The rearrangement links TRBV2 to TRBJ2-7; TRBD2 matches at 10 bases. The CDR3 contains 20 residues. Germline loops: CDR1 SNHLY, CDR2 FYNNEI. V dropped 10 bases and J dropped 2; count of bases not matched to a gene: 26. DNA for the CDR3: TGTGCCAACAGAGTGAGGAAAATTCGGGCCCTAGCGGGAGAAACCTACGAGCAGTACTTC. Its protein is CANRVRKIRALAGETYEQYF. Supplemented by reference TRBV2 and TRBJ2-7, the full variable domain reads EPEVTQTPSHQVTQMGQEVILRCVPISNHLYFYWYRQILGQKVEFLVSFYNNEISEKSEIFDDQFSVERPDGSNFTLKIRSTKLEDSAMYFCANRVRKIRALAGETYEQYFGPGTRLTVT.

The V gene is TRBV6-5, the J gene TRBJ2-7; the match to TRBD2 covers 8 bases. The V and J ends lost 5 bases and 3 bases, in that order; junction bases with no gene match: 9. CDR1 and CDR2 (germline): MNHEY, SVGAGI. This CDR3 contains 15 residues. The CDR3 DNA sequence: TGTGCCAGCAGTCATGGCGGGGGGTACGTCTACGAGCAGTACTTC. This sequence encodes CASSHGGGYVYEQYF.

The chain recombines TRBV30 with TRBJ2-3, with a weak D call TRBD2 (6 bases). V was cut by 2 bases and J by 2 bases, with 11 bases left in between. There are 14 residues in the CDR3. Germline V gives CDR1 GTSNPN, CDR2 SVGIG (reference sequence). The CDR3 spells CAWSRGAFTDTQYF. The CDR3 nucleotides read TGTGCCTGGAGTCGCGGGGCTTTCACAGATACGCAGTATTTT.

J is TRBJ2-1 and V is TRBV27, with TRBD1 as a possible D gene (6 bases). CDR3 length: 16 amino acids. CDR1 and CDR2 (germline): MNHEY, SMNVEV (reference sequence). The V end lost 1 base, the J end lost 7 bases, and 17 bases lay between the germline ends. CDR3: CASSLLGSQRGNEQFF. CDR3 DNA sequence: TGTGCCAGCAGTTTATTGGGTAGCCAGAGGGGGAATGAGCAGTTCTTC.

The CDR3 nucleotides read TGTGCCAGCAGCTCCCCGGGCAGGGCCGCAAACACCGGGGAGCTGTTTTTT. Translating it yields CASSSPGRAANTGELFF. This chain joins TRBV7-2 and TRBJ2-2, with a tentative D call TRBD1 (5 bases). The germline V gene encodes CDR1 SGHTA and CDR2 FQGNSA. CDR3 size: 17 residues. Deletions cut 4 bases from V and 2 bases from J, with 17 bases between.

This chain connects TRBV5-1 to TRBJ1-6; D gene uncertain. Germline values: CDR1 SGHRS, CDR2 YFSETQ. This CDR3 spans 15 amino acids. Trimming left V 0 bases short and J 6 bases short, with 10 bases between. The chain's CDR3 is CASSLEGSGNSPLHF. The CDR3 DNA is TGCGCCAGCAGCTTGGAAGGGTCGGGTAATTCACCCCTCCACTTT.

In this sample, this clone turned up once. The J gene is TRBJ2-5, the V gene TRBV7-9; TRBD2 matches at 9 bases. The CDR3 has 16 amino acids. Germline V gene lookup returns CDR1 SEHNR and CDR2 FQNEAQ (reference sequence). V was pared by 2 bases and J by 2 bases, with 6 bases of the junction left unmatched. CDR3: CASSLPRGRGQETQYF. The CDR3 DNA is TGTGCCAGCAGCTTACCCCGCGGGAGGGGTCAAGAGACCCAGTACTTC.

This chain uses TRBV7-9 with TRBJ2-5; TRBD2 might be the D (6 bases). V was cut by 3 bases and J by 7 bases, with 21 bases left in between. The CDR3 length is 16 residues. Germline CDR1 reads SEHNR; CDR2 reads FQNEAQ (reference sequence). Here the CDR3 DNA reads TGTGCCAGCAGCTTTGACAGCGGGTACGGACGAGGGACCCAGTACTTC. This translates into CASSFDSGYGRGTQYF.

CDR3 residues: CASSTFGRARGETQYF. CDR3 DNA sequence: TGTGCCAGCAGTACGTTCGGGAGGGCCAGGGGAGAGACCCAGTACTTC. The V call is TRBV2, the J call TRBJ2-5, with 8 bases aligning to TRBD2. The CDR3 has 16 residues. Germline values: CDR1 SNHLY, CDR2 FYNNEI. With 5 bases clipped from V and 4 bases from J, the junction kept 12 bases outside the gene matches. Drawing the rest from reference TRBV2 and TRBJ2-5, the complete variable domain is EPEVTQTPSHQVTQMGQEVILRCVPISNHLYFYWYRQILGQKVEFLVSFYNNEISEKSEIFDDQFSVERPDGSNFTLKIRSTKLEDSAMYFCASSTFGRARGETQYFGPGTRLLVL.

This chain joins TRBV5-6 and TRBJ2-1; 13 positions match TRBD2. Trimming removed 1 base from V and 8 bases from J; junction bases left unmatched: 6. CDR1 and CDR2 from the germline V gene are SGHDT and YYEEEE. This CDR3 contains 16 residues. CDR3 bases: TGTGCCAGCAGCTTGACTAGCGGGAGGGAGTTCGATGAGCAGTTCTTC. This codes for CASSLTSGREFDEQFF.

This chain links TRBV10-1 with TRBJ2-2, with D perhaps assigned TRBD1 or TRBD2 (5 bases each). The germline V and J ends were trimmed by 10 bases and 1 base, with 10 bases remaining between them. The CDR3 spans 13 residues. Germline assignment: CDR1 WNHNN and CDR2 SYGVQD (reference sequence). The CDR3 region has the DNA TGCGCCACCCGGGACGGGAACACCGGGGAGCTGTTTTTT. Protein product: CATRDGNTGELFF.